The TCR beta chain under discussion was sequenced for a study of blood T cell repertoires in COVID-19. Original methodology: Reference gene primer amplification yielded estimated nucleated cell counts. Only in-frame clones appear in the TCRdb table, and some are missing; sequencing was by immunoSEQ multiplex PCR. That table supplies the V and J calls and clone size; D and trimming were determined from the DNA. The sample lists roughly 200,000 clones, approximately 86% occurring once. This CDR3 comprises 11 residues. The V and J ends lost 8 bases and 4 bases respectively, with 6 bases between them. Looked up from germline, CDR1 is LNHNV and CDR2 is YYDKDF (reference sequence). Participant ages covered roughly 18 to 90 years across 24 US areas. Clinical history reported by participants formed the basis on which cohorts were assigned.

The sequencing sample was made of PBMCs or T cells enriched from blood (not recorded which). The rearrangement uses TRBV15 and TRBJ1-3, with D unclear. This sequence originates from a woman aged 25-40 years who had recovered from COVID-19. The CDR3 region has the DNA TGTGCCACCTCTGTGGGAAACACCATATATTTT. Translated, it gives CATSVGNTIYF.